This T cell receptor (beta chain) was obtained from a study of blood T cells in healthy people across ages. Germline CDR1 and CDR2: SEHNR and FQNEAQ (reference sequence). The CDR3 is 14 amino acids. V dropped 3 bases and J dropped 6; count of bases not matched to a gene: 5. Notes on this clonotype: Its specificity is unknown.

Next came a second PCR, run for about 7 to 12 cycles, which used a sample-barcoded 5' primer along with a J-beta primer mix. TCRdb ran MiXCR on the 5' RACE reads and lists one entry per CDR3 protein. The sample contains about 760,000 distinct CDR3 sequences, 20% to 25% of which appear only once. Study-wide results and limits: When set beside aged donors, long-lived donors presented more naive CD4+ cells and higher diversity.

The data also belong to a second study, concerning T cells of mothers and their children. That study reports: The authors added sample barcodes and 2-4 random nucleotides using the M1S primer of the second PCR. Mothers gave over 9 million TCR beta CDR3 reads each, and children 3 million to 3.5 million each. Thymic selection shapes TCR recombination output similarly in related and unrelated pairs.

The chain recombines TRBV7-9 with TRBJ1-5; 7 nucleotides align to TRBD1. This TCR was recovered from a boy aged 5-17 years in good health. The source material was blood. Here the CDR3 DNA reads TGTGCCAGCAGCTTTACAGGGGTGAGTCAGCCCCAGCATTTT. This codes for CASSFTGVSQPQHF.